Shown below are 8 T cell receptor beta chains from a single sample sequenced in a study of shared clonotypes between healthy human individuals. Sequencing was performed with immunoSEQ multiplex PCR; in TCRdb, only in-frame clones are kept and a portion is missing. The sample contains roughly 600,000 clones, 95% to 98% of which appear only once. Naive CD8 cells lacked CD45RO and underwent positive selection for CCR7, leaving out terminally differentiated effector memory CD45RA+ cells. The sequenced sample was naive CD8+ T cells sorted from blood. The receptors stem from a man aged 30 to 45 in good health.

V gene TRBV9 combines with J gene TRBJ2-7; 10 bases are shared with TRBD1. This CDR3 region has 15 residues. Trimming removed 0 bases from V and 6 bases from J; junction bases left unmatched: 6. Germline V CDR1 and CDR2: SGDLS, YYNGEE. The CDR3 DNA is TGTGCCAGCAGCGTAGGAGGGGGACAGGGGTCCGAGCAGTACTTC. It translates to CASSVGGGQGSEQYF.

The chain recombines TRBV13 with TRBJ2-1, with D tentatively TRBD1 (6 bases). The V gene lost 5 bases and the J gene lost 9 bases, with 14 bases spanning the gap. This CDR3 is built from 13 residues. CDR1 is PRHDT, CDR2 FYEKMQ, per germline (reference sequence). As DNA, the CDR3 is TGTGCCAGCAGCGCCGCCGGACAGAGTGAGCAGTTCTTC. Amino acids: CASSAAGQSEQFF.

CDR3 region: CASSGGRAVTDTQYF. In nucleotides, the CDR3 is TGCGCCAGCAGTGGCGGGAGGGCCGTCACAGATACGCAGTATTTT. The chain recombines TRBV10-1 with TRBJ2-3; TRBD2 matches at 9 bases. This CDR3 contains 15 residues. V was pared by 4 bases and J by 2 bases, with 4 bases of the junction left unmatched. Germline CDR1 WNHNN, CDR2 SYGVQD (reference sequence).

V is TRBV11-2 and J is TRBJ2-7; the D is unclear. The V gene lost 1 base and the J gene lost 2 bases, with 12 bases spanning the gap. Germline V gene lookup returns CDR1 SGHAT and CDR2 FQNNGV. The CDR3 extends over 15 amino acids. The CDR3 sequence: CASSLADSLTYEQYF. CDR3 in DNA: TGTGCCAGCAGCTTAGCAGATTCCCTAACCTACGAGCAGTACTTC.

V usage is TRBV6-6 and J usage is TRBJ1-3, with TRBD1 as a possible D gene (5 bases). V was trimmed by 0 bases and J by 4 bases, leaving 13 bases between them. Germline V gives CDR1 MNHNY, CDR2 SVGAGI (reference sequence). The CDR3 has 16 residues. The DNA for the CDR3 is TGTGCCAGCAGTTACTCGGGGCAGGGTGCGGGAAACACCATATATTTT. This sequence encodes CASSYSGQGAGNTIYF.

This clone was seen a few times. This chain links TRBV28 with TRBJ1-1; D uncertain. Trimming took 8 bases from V and 1 from J, leaving 5 bases between them. The CDR3 is made up of 11 amino acids. From germline, CDR1 is MDHEN and CDR2 SYDVKM. The CDR3 here is CASARNTEAFF. CDR3 coding DNA: TGTGCCAGCGCTCGGAACACTGAAGCTTTCTTT. The variable domain in full, completed from reference TRBV28 and TRBJ1-1, reads DVKVTQSSRYLVKRTGEKVFLECVQDMDHENMFWYRQDPGLGLRLIYFSYDVKMKEKGDIPEGYSVSREKKERFSLILESASTNQTSMYLCASARNTEAFFGQGTRLTVV.

The V call is TRBV9, the J call TRBJ2-5, with D tentatively TRBD2 (6 bases). Germline assignment: CDR1 SGDLS and CDR2 YYNGEE. With 0 bases removed from V and 4 bases from J, the gap between germline ends came to 13 bases. This CDR3 is built from 15 residues. CDR3 sequence: CASSVGRAGIETQYF. DNA of the CDR3: TGTGCCAGCAGCGTAGGGCGTGCGGGAATAGAGACCCAGTACTTC.

V gene TRBV4-1 combines with J gene TRBJ1-1, with unresolved D. V lost 6 bases and J lost 0, with 8 bases in between. Germline-derived CDR1 and CDR2 are MGHRA and YSYEKL. The CDR3 runs 13 residues. CDR3 protein: CASRWGMNTEAFF. The CDR3 coding sequence is TGCGCCAGCAGATGGGGAATGAACACTGAAGCTTTCTTT.